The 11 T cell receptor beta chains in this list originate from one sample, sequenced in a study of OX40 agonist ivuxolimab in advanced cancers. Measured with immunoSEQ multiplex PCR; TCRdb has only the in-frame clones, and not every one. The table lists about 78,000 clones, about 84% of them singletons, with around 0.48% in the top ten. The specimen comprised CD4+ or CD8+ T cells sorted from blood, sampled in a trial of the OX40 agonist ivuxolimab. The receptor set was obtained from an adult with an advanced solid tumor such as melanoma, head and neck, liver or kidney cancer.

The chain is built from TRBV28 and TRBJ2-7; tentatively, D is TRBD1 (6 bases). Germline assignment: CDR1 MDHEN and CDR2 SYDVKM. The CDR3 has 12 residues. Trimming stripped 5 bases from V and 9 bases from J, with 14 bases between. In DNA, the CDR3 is TGTGCCAGCAGTCTTAATACAGGGACGCAGTACGTC. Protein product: CASSLNTGTQYV.

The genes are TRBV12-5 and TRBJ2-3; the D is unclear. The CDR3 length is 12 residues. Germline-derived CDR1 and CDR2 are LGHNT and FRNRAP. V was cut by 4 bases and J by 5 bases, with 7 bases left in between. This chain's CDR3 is CASGSDGDTQYF. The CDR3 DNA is TGTGCTAGTGGTTCCGATGGAGATACGCAGTATTTT.

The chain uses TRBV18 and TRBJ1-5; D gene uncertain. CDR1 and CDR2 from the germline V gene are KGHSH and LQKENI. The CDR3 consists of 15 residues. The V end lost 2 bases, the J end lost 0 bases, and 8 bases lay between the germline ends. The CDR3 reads CASSPDNNSNQPQHF. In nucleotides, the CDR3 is TGTGCCAGCTCACCAGATAATAATAGCAATCAGCCCCAGCATTTT.

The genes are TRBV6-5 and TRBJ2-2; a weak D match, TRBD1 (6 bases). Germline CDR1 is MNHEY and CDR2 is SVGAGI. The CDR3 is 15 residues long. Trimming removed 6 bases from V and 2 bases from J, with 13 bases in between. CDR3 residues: CASSKNRVNTGELFF. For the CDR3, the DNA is TGTGCCAGCAGCAAAAACAGGGTAAACACCGGGGAGCTGTTTTTT.

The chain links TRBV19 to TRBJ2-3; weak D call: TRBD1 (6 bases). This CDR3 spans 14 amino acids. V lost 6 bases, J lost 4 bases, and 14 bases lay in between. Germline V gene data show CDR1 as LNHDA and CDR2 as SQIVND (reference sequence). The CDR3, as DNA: TGTGCCAGTAGACAGGGACGGGGAGCAGATACGCAGTATTTT. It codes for CASRQGRGADTQYF.

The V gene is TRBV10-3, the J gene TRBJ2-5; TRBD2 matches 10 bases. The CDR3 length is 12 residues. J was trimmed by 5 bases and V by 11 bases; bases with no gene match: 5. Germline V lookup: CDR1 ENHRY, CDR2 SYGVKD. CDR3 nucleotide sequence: TGTGCCGCGGGACTAGCGAGCGAGACCCAGTACTTC. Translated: CAAGLASETQYF.

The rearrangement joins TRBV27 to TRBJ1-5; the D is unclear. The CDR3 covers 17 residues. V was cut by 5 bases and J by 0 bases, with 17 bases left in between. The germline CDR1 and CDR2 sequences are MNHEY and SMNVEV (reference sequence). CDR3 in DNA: TGTGCCAGCAGTCTAGGTACGGTCGGTCTTAGCAATCAGCCCCAGCATTTT. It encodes CASSLGTVGLSNQPQHF.

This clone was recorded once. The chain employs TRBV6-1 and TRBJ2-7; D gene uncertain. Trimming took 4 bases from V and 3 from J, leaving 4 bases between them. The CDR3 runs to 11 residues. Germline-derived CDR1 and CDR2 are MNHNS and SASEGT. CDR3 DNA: TGTGCCAGCAGTGGGTACTACGAGCAGTACGTC. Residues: CASSGYYEQYV.

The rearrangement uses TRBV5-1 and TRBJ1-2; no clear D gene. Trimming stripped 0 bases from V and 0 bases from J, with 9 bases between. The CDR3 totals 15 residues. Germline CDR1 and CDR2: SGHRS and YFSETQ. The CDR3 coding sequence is TGCGCCAGCAGCTTGGACCCAGGAACTAACTATGGCTACACCTTC. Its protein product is CASSLDPGTNYGYTF.

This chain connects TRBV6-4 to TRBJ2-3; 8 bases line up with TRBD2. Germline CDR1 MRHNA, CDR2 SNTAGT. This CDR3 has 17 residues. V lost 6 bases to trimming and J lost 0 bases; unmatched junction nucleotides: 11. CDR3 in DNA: TGTGCCAGCAGCGAAGCCCCACTAGCGGCTAGCACAGATACGCAGTATTTT. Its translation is CASSEAPLAASTDTQYF.

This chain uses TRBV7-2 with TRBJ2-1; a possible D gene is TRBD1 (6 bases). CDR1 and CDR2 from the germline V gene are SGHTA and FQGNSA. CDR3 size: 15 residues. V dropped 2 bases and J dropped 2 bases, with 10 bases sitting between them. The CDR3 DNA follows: TGTGCCAGCAGCTTACAGGGGATCCCCTACAATGAGCAGTTCTTC. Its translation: CASSLQGIPYNEQFF.